This TCR beta chain was sequenced during a study of T cells expressing NK-cell markers. After re-calling the 5' RACE reads, TCRdb lists one entry per CDR3 protein, DNA absent. The listing records about 260,000 distinct CDR3 sequences. The CDR3 is made up of 16 amino acids. Germline V gene sequence: CDR1 MGHRA, CDR2 YSYEKL. V gene TRBV4-1 combines with J gene TRBJ2-1. This clonotype originated in a man in his late teens or twenties in good health. Source material: blood T cells: a sorted CD56 or NKG2C T cell subset, CD4+ or CD8+ T cells, or bulk PBMC T cells (not recorded which). The CDR3 reads CASSQESSTTYNEQFF.